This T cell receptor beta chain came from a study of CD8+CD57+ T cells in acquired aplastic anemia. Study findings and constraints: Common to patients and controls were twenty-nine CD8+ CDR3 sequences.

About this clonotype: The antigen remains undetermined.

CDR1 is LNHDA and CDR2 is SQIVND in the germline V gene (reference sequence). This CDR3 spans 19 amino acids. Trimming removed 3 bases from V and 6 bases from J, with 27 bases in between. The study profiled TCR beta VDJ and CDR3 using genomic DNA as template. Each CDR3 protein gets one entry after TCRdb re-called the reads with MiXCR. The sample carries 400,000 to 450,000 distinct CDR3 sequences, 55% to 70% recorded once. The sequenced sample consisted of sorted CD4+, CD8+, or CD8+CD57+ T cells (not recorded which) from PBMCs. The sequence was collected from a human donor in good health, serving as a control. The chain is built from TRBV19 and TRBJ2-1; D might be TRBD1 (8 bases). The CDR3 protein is CASSIVWTGSLAAGNEQFF. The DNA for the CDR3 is TGTGCCAGTAGTATTGTCTGGACAGGGTCTCTAGCGGCCGGCAATGAGCAGTTCTTC.